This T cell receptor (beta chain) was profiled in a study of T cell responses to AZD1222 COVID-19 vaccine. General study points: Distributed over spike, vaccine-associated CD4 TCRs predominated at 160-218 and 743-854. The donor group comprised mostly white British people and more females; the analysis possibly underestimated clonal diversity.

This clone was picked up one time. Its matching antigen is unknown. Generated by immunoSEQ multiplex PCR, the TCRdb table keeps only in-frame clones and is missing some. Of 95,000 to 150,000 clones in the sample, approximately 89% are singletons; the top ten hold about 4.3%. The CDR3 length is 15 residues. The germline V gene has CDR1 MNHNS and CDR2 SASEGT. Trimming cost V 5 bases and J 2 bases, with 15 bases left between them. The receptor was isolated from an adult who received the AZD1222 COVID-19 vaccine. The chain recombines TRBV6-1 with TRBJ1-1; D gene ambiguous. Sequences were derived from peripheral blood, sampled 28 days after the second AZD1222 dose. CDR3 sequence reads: CASSPPGRTNTEAFF. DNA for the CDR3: TGTGCCAGCAGTCCCCCCGGGAGGACCAACACTGAAGCTTTCTTT.